This is a list of T cell receptor beta chains from one sample in a study of cytomegalovirus exposure and HLA in healthy donors. Here immunoSEQ multiplex PCR was the method, and the copy in TCRdb shows in-frame clones only, minus some. The sample has 95,000 to 100,000 clones, about 75% seen once. The sample taken for sequencing was PBMCs. All receptors derive from a man aged 45 to 65 in good health and CMV-seronegative. The CDR3 runs from the conserved cysteine through the conserved F or W. Each record gives: V gene, J gene, clone size, D gene, CDR3 DNA, CDR3 protein. The D gene is left open where the match is weak. The size of a clone is reported for some rows only, either as once, few or many, or as a class for expanded clones.

TRBV28,TRBJ2-5,NA,NA,TGTGCCAGATGGGATTATAGCGGTATCCAAGAGACCCAGTACTTC,CARWDYSGIQETQYF
TRBV7-9,TRBJ1-5,NA,NA,TGTGCCAGCAGCTTAGGCGGGGACGCCAGCCCCCAGCATTTT,CASSLGGDASPQHF
TRBV4-3,TRBJ2-3,NA,TRBD2,TGCGCCAGCAGCCGAGGACTAGCGGACTTAACTAGCACAGATACGCAGTATTTT,CASSRGLADLTSTDTQYF
TRBV19,TRBJ2-1,NA,NA,TGTGCCAGTAGTAAGAGATACCTCTACAATGAGCAGTTCTTC,CASSKRYLYNEQFF
TRBV9,TRBJ2-3,NA,NA,TGTGCCAGCGGCGGGGCGCTCCAGTTAATCACAGATACGCAGTATTTT,CASGGALQLITDTQYF
TRBV7-9,TRBJ2-7,once,TRBD2,TGTGCCAGCAGCTTAGCGGGCGGGGGACTGGAGCAGTACTTC,CASSLAGGGLEQYF
TRBV7-2,TRBJ2-1,NA,NA,TGTGCCAGCAGCCCAGACAAAGGGGGTTACAATGAGCAGTTCTTC,CASSPDKGGYNEQFF
TRBV6-1,TRBJ2-7,NA,TRBD1,TGTGCCAGCAGTGAAATAACAGGGGGTTCCTACGAGCAGTACTTC,CASSEITGGSYEQYF
TRBV2,TRBJ2-1,once,NA,TGTGCCAGCAAACAAGGGACTTTCAATGAGCAGTTCTTC,CASKQGTFNEQFF
TRBV7-9,TRBJ1-6,NA,NA,TGTGCCAGCAGCTCCGGGAGATCACCCCTCCACTTT,CASSSGRSPLHF
TRBV4-2,TRBJ2-1,NA,NA,TGTGCCAGCAGCCAAGGGGTTGGCGGGCGCGAGCAGTTCTTC,CASSQGVGGREQFF
TRBV2,TRBJ2-1,NA,NA,TGTGCCAGCTCTCTCTTCTCCGTCAATGAGCAGTTCTTC,CASSLFSVNEQFF
TRBV5-1,TRBJ1-4,NA,NA,TGCGCCAGCAGCTACGGTACAGGGCGCCTTAATGAAAAACTGTTTTTT,CASSYGTGRLNEKLFF
TRBV5-1,TRBJ1-3,NA,NA,TGCGCCAGCAGCCCGACCGGCACGGGGGGAAACACCATATATTTT,CASSPTGTGGNTIYF
TRBV5-8,TRBJ2-7,NA,NA,TGTGCCAGCAGGGAGACGGCGGGGGAGCAGTACTTC,CASRETAGEQYF
TRBV5-1,TRBJ2-1,NA,NA,TGCGCCAGCAGGCCCCCTCCTGGAGATGAGCAGTTCTTC,CASRPPPGDEQFF
TRBV6-5,TRBJ2-2,few,TRBD1,TGTGCCAGCAGTTACGGAGGGGACAGGGTGGCCGGGGAGCTGTTTTTT,CASSYGGDRVAGELFF
TRBV5-1,TRBJ2-2,once,TRBD1,TGCGCCAGCAGGAAGGGACAGGGGGCCAACACCGGGGAGCTGTTTTTT,CASRKGQGANTGELFF
TRBV5-1,TRBJ2-1,NA,NA,TGCGCCAGCAGCTTGGAAGGAGGTTGGAATGAGCAGTTCTTC,CASSLEGGWNEQFF
TRBV11-2,TRBJ2-7,NA,NA,TGTGCCAGCAGCTTACTCAATGGAACAGCTGTATACGAGCAGTACTTC,CASSLLNGTAVYEQYF